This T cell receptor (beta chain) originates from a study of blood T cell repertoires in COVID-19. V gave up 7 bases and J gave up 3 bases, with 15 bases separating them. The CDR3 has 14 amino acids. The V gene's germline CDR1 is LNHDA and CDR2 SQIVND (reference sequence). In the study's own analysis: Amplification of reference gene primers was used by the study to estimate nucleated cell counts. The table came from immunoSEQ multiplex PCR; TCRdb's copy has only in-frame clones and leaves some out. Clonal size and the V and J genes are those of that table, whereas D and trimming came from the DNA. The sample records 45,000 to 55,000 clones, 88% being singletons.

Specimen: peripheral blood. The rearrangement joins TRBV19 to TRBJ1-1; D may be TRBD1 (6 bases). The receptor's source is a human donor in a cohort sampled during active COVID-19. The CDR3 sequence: CASTHGRGYTEAFF. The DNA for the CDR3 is TGTGCCAGTACCCACGGCAGGGGATACACTGAAGCTTTCTTT.